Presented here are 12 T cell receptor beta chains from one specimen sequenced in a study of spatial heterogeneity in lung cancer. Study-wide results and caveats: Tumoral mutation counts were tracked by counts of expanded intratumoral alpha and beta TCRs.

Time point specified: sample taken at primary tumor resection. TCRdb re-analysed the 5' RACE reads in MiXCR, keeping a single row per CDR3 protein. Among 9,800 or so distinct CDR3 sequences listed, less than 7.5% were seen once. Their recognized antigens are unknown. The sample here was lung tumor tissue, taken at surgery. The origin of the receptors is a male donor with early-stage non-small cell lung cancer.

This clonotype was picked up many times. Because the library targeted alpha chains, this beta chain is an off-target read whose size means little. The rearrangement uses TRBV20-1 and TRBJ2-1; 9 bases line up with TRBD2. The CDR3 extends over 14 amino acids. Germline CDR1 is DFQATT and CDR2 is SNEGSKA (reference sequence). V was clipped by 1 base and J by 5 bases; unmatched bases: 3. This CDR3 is CSARGGGADNEQFF. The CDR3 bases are TGCAGTGCTAGAGGCGGGGGGGCTGACAATGAGCAGTTCTTC.

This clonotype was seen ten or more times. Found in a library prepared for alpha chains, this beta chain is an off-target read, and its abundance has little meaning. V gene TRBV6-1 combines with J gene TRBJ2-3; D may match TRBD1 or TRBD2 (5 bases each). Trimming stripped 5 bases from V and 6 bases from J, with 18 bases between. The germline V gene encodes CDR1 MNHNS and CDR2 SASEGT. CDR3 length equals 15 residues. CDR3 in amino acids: CASSRGAHEGDTQYF. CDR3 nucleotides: TGTGCCAGCAGTCGGGGAGCCCACGAGGGGGATACGCAGTATTTT.

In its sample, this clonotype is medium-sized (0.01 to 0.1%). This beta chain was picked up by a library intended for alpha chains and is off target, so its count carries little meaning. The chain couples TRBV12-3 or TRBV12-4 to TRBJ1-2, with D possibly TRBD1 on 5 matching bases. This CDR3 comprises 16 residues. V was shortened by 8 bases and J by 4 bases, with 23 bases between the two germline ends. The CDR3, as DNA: TGTGCCAGCTCAACTGGGGGGACTGCGAGGTCCTATGGCTACACCTTC. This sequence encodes CASSTGGTARSYGYTF.

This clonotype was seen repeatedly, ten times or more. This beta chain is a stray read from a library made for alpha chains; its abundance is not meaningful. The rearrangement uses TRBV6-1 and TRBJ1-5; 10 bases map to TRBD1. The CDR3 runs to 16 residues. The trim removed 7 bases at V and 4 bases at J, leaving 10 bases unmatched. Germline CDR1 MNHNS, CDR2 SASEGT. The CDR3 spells CASTPRQGAQNQPQHF. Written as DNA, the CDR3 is TGTGCCAGCACCCCAAGACAGGGGGCGCAAAATCAGCCCCAGCATTTT.

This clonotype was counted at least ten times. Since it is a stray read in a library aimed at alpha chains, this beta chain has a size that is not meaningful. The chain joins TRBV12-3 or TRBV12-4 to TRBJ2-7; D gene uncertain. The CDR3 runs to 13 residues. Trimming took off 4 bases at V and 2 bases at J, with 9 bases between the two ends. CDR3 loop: CASSSLRAYEQYF. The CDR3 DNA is TGTGCCAGCAGTTCGTTAAGGGCCTACGAGCAGTACTTC.

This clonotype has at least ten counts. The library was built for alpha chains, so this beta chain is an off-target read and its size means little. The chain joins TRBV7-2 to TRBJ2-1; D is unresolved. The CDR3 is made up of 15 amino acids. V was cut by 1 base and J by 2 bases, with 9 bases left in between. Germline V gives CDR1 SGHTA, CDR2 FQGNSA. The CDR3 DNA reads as TGTGCCAGCAGCTTAGATAAGAACCCCTACAATGAGCAGTTCTTC. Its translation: CASSLDKNPYNEQFF.

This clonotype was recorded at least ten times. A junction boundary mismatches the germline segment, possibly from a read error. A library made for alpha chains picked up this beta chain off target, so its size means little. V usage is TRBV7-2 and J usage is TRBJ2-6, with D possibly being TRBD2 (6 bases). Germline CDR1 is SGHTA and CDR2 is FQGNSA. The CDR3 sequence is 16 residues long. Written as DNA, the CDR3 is TGTGCTAGCAGCTTAGCGCTAGGGAGGGGGGCCAACGTCCTGACTTTC. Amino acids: CASSLALGRGANVLTF.

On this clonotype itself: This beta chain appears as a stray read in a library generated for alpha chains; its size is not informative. CDR3 nucleotide sequence: TGCGCCAGCAGCACTCTACAGGGGGCTGGGACTGAAGCTTTCTTT. It codes for CASSTLQGAGTEAFF. The rearrangement links TRBV5-1 to TRBJ1-1; 9 positions match TRBD1. Germline V gene data show CDR1 as SGHRS and CDR2 as YFSETQ. The V segment lost 4 bases and the J segment 5 bases; nucleotides outside the gene matches: 9. This CDR3 comprises 15 residues.

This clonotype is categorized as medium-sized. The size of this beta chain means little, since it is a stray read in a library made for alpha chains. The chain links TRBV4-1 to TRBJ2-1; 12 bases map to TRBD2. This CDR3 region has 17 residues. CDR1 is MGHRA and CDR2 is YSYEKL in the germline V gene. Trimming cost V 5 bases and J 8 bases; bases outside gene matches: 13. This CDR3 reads CASSYTRRLAGGDEQFF. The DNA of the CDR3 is TGCGCCAGCAGCTACACTCGGCGGCTAGCGGGGGGGGATGAGCAGTTCTTC.

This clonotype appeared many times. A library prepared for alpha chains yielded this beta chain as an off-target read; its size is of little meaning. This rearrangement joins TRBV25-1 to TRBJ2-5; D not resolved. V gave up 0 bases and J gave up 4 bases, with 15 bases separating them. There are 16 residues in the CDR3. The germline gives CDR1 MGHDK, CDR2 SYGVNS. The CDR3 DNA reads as TGTGCCAGCAGTGAATATGGGTCAGGTATGAGAGAGACCCAGTACTTC. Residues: CASSEYGSGMRETQYF.

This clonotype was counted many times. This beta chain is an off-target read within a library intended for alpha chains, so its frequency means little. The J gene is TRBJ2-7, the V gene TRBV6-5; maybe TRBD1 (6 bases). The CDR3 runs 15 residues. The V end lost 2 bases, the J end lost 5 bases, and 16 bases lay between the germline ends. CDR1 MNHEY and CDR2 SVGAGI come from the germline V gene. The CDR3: CASSYEAGVTHEQYF. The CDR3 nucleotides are TGTGCCAGCAGTTACGAGGCAGGGGTAACACACGAGCAGTACTTC.

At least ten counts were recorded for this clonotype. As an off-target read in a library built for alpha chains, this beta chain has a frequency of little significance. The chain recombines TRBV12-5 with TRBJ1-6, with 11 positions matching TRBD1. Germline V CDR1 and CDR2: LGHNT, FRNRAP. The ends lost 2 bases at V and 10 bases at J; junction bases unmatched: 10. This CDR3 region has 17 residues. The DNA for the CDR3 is TGTGCTAGTGGTTTGTCCACTCCGGACAGGGGGCTGTCACCCCTCCACTTT. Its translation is CASGLSTPDRGLSPLHF.